The following is a T cell receptor (beta chain) sequence with its context. What it binds is unknown. Assay: immunoSEQ multiplex PCR; the TCRdb copy retains only in-frame clones and omits some. The data show approximately 90,000 clones, approximately 91% seen once. This record belongs to a study of OX40 agonist ivuxolimab in advanced cancers. Looking at the study overall: Among those enrolled, mean age was around 60 years (range about 20 to 79) and 82.7% were male. Study-wide findings and caveats: With doses of 0.1-3.0 mg/kg, partial responders showed among the lowest clonal expansion.

The CDR3 extends over 17 amino acids. Germline-derived CDR1 and CDR2 are SEHNR and FQNEAQ (reference sequence). J gave up 6 bases and V 4 bases, and 9 bases lay outside the gene matches. If patients had autoimmune disease history or systemic immunosuppression, they were excluded. The specimen comprised CD4+ or CD8+ T cells sorted from blood, sampled in a trial of the OX40 agonist ivuxolimab. This sequence was found in an adult with an advanced solid tumor such as melanoma, head and neck, liver or kidney cancer. This chain links TRBV7-9 with TRBJ2-1; TRBD2 matches at 13 bases. The CDR3 here is CASSSGGLAGAVNEQFF. The CDR3, as DNA: TGTGCCAGCAGCTCGGGAGGACTAGCGGGGGCGGTCAATGAGCAGTTCTTC.